The T cell receptor (beta chain) under discussion was sequenced for a study of T-cell memory formation after mild COVID-19. Study-level results: CD4/CD8 balance held among clones contracting day 15 to 85, and later expanders leaned CD4+.

Details on this clonotype: The antigen is unknown.

One entry per CDR3 protein, called by TCRdb with MiXCR from the 5' RACE reads. The table has roughly 110,000 distinct CDR3 sequences, roughly an eighth seen once. The CDR3 contains 18 residues. The germline V gene encodes CDR1 SGDLS and CDR2 YYNGEE. The junction had 12 bases not matched to a gene; V was cut back by 4 bases and J by 3 bases. The chain joins TRBV9 to TRBJ2-3, with 12 bases matching TRBD2. The receptor was isolated from a man aged 18 to 29 who had mild COVID-19 (a few samples of this study predate the infection). Cell type and time point are not known. The sample was PBMCs or a T cell subset sorted from them (not recorded which). This CDR3 is CASSLGLAGRGTTDTQYF. CDR3 DNA sequence: TGTGCCAGCAGCCTAGGACTAGCGGGGCGAGGTACAACAGATACGCAGTATTTT.